These 9 T cell receptor beta chains were all obtained from the same sample, sequenced in a study of T-cell memory formation after mild COVID-19. TCRdb reprocessed the 5' RACE reads with MiXCR, giving one entry per CDR3 protein. The table includes about 180,000 distinct CDR3 sequences, roughly 17% detected once. Sequenced material: PBMCs or a T cell subset sorted from them (not recorded which). Receptors originate from an adult woman who had mild COVID-19 (a few samples of this study predate the infection). Cell type and time point are not known.

This clonotype was seen a few times. V gene TRBV6-5 combines with J gene TRBJ2-7; 8 nucleotides agree with TRBD2. The CDR3 is 14 residues long. V was clipped by 2 bases and J by 6 bases; unmatched bases: 6. CDR1 is MNHEY, CDR2 SVGAGI, per germline. CDR3 loop: CASSYAGRAGEQYF. The CDR3, as DNA: TGTGCCAGCAGTTACGCCGGGAGGGCAGGCGAGCAGTACTTC.

The genes are TRBV18 and TRBJ1-5; D might be TRBD1 (6 bases). V was pared by 5 bases and J by 4 bases, with 9 bases between. The CDR3 is made up of 13 amino acids. Germline V lookup: CDR1 KGHSH, CDR2 LQKENI. CDR3 protein: CASSTDSNQPQHF. CDR3 DNA sequence: TGTGCCAGCTCAACGGACAGTAATCAGCCCCAGCATTTT.

This rearrangement joins TRBV3-1 to TRBJ2-3; D uncertain. Trimming removed 2 bases from V and 2 bases from J, with 5 bases in between. This CDR3 is built from 13 residues. Germline values: CDR1 LGHDT, CDR2 YNNKEL (reference sequence). CDR3 in DNA: TGTGCCAGCAGCCAACTCCCCACAGATACGCAGTATTTT. Translated: CASSQLPTDTQYF.

This sequence joins TRBV18 and TRBJ2-3; D ambiguous. CDR1 KGHSH and CDR2 LQKENI come from the germline V gene. Trimming took 3 bases from V and 3 from J, leaving 13 bases between them. The CDR3 is made up of 15 amino acids. In DNA form, the CDR3 reads TGTGCCAGCTCACCGGGTCTAACCCTAACAGATACGCAGTATTTT. Protein: CASSPGLTLTDTQYF.

The chain employs TRBV5-1 and TRBJ2-1, with 11 bases fitting TRBD2. CDR1 and CDR2 (germline): SGHRS, YFSETQ. This CDR3 has 16 amino acids. The trim removed 4 bases at V and 6 bases at J, leaving 9 bases unmatched. Written as DNA, the CDR3 is TGCGCCAGCAGCCTACTTCCTAGCGGGGGGCCCAATGAGCAGTTCTTC. Its translation is CASSLLPSGGPNEQFF.

J is TRBJ2-3 and V is TRBV12-3 or TRBV12-4, with a tentative D call TRBD2 (5 bases). With 6 bases removed from V and 5 bases from J, the gap between germline ends came to 9 bases. The CDR3 consists of 12 residues. This chain's CDR3 is CASRSSGDTQYF. In DNA, the CDR3 is TGTGCCAGCAGGTCGAGCGGAGATACGCAGTATTTT.

Ten or more counts support this clonotype. This chain links TRBV7-2 with TRBJ2-1; perhaps TRBD2 as D (7 bases). Germline values: CDR1 SGHTA, CDR2 FQGNSA. The CDR3 consists of 14 residues. The V gene lost 1 base and the J gene lost 8 bases, with 12 bases spanning the gap. In nucleotides, the CDR3 is TGTGCCAGCAGCTTAGTCGGGGGGCCCGATGAGCAGTTCTTC. Translating gives CASSLVGGPDEQFF.

This clonotype was observed a few times. This chain links TRBV6-6 with TRBJ1-5, with D possibly matching TRBD1 (6 bases). The CDR3 totals 15 residues. Germline-derived CDR1 and CDR2 are MNHNY and SVGAGI (reference sequence). V was trimmed by 3 bases and J by 4 bases, leaving 13 bases between them. CDR3 nucleotide sequence: TGTGCCAGCAGTTATGGAGGACAGAATAATCAGCCCCAGCATTTT. It translates to CASSYGGQNNQPQHF.

The CDR3 sequence is CASSPTGLSAGYTF. The CDR3 DNA reads TGTGCCAGCAGCCCAACCGGACTGAGCGCCGGCTACACCTTC. V gene TRBV6-2 or TRBV6-3 combines with J gene TRBJ1-2; D is unresolved. Germline V lookup: CDR1 MNHEY, CDR2 SVGEGT. The ends were cut back, 6 bases at V and 8 bases at J, with 19 bases in the middle. This CDR3 is built from 14 residues.